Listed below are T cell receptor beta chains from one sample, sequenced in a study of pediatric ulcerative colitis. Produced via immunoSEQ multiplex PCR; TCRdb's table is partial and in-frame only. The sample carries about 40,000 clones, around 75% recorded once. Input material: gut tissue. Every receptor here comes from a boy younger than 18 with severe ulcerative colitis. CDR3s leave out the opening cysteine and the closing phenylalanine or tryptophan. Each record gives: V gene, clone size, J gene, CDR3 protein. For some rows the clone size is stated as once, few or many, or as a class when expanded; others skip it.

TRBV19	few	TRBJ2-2	ASSTLSITSTGELF
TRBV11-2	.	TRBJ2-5	ASSLGRRGFETQY
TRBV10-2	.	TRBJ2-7	ASSARTGNSYEQY
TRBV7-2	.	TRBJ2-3	ASSVSSGGTDTQY
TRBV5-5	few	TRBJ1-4	ASSFRVGSEKLF
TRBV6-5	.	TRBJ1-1	ASSYGRGGNTEAF
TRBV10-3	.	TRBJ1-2	ASGGGANYGYT
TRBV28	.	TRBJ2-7	ASSFTYEQY
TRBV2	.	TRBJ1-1	ASRDSNTEAF
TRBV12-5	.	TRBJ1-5	ASGLGDGQPQH
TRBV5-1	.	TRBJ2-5	ASSFWYQETQY
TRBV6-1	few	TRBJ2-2	ASTSEGVTGELF
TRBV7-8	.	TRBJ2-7	ASSLATYEQY
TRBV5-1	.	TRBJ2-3	ASSPPGGDTQY
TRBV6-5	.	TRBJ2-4	ASSYFWGFGIQY
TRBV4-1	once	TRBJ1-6	ASSQDEQVSSYNSPLH
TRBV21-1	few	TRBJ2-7	ASSRGGQPQYEQY
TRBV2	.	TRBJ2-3	ASSDFGLVPGSDTQY
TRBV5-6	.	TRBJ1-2	ASSLRGRSGYT
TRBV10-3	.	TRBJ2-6	AISETSGANVLT
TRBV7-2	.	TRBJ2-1	ASSLQLFSYNEQF
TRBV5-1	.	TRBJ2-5	ASSYGQGETQY
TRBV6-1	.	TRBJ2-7	ASRMGQIYEQY
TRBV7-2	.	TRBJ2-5	ASSLDGTQETQY
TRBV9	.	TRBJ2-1	ASSVAGGGAHNEQF
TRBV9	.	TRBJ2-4	ASSPYEGVAKNIQY
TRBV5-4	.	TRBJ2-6	ASTRPGVSGANVLT
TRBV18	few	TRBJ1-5	ASSSGTGAVQPQH
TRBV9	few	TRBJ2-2	ASSVTTVSGELF
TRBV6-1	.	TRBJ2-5	ASRHIQETQY
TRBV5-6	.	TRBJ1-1	ASSLDGVYTEAF
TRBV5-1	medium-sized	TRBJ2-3	ASSTTPTGGFTDTQY